This T cell receptor (beta chain) was identified during a study of CD8 T cells in ankylosing spondylitis. Study-level results: For ankylosing spondylitis blood, a TCR beta motif of about eight highly homologous variants appeared characteristic. Certain motif variants had earlier been reported in reactive arthritis synovial fluid and blood. Significant enrichment of disease-linked clones was reportedly seen in matched ankylosing spondylitis synovial fluid. Peripheral blood samples showed relatively rare disease-linked clones, and these clones were CD8+.

J was trimmed by 1 base and V by 2 bases; bases with no gene match: 4. This CDR3 is built from 16 residues. Germline CDR1 and CDR2: DFQATT and SNEGSKA (reference sequence). About this clonotype: Its specificity is not known.

A quantitative 5'-RACE method, one with molecular barcodes, was used to make TCR beta libraries. Using its own MiXCR run on the 5' RACE reads, TCRdb lists one record per CDR3 protein. Found here are some 450,000 distinct CDR3 sequences, approximately 17% of them singletons; the top ten hold approximately 0.97%. The chain has TRBV20-1 and TRBJ1-6; 8 bases are a match to TRBD1. Sequencing was carried out using blood, either unsorted or a sorted T cell fraction (not recorded which). This TCR was sampled from a male donor with ankylosing spondylitis. The CDR3 DNA sequence: TGCAGTGCTAGACAGGGGGCGAAGTCCTATAATTCACCCCTCCACTTT. Protein sequence: CSARQGAKSYNSPLHF.